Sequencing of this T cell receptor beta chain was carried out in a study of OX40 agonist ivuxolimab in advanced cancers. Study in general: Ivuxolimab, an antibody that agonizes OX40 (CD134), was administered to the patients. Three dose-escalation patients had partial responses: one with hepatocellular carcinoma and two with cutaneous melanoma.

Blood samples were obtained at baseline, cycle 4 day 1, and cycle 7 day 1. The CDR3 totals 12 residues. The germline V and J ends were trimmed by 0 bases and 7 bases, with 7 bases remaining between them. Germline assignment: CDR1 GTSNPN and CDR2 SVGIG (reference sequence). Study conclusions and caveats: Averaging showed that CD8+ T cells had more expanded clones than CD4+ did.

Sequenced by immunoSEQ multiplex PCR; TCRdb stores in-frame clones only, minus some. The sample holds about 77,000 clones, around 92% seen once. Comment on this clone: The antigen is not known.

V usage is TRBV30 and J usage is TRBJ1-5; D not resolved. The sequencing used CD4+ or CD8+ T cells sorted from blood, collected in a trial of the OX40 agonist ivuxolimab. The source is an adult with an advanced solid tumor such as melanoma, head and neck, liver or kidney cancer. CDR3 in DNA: TGTGCCTGGAGTGTAGGGTCCCAGCCCCAGCATTTT. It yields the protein CAWSVGSQPQHF.